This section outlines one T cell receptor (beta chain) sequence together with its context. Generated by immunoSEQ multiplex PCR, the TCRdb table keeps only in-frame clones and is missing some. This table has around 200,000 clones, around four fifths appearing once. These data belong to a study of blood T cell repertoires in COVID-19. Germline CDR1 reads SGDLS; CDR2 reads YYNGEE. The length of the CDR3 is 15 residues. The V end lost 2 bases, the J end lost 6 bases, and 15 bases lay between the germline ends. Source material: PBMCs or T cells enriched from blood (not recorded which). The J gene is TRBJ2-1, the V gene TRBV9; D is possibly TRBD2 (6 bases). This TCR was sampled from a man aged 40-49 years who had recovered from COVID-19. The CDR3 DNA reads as TGTGCCAGCAGCGTGGGAGCGGGTAATTTCAATGAGCAGTTCTTC. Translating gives CASSVGAGNFNEQFF.